The 30 T cell receptor beta chains listed next were all sequenced from one sample in a study of early T cells in non-severe SARS-CoV-2 infection. TCRdb reanalysed the 5' RACE reads using MiXCR and keeps one entry per CDR3 protein. Here the sample spans 80,000 or so distinct CDR3 sequences, roughly 15% being singletons. Material for sequencing was whole blood. All receptors come from an adult who was a healthcare worker with PCR-confirmed SARS-CoV-2 infection or an uninfected control (not recorded which).

This clonotype was counted a few times. The genes are TRBV24-1 and TRBJ2-5; D is uncertain. The CDR3 is made up of 13 amino acids. Per germline, CDR1 KGHDR and CDR2 SFDVKD. V lost 2 bases to trimming and J lost 5 bases, with 8 bases between them. Here the CDR3 DNA reads TGTGCCACCAGTGATTCCTTACTGGAGACCCAGTACTTC. This translates into CATSDSLLETQYF.

The chain recombines TRBV9 with TRBJ1-2; D not resolved. Germline CDR1 and CDR2: SGDLS and YYNGEE. V was trimmed by 0 bases and J by 4 bases, leaving 10 bases between them. This CDR3 is 14 amino acids long. CDR3 in amino acids: CASSVGRNGYGYTF. The CDR3 DNA is TGTGCCAGCAGCGTAGGCAGGAATGGCTATGGCTACACCTTC.

This clonotype came up a few times. The chain links TRBV10-1 to TRBJ1-2; 7 bases are shared with TRBD1. The junction had 3 bases not matched to a gene; V was cut back by 6 bases and J by 2 bases. Looked up from germline, CDR1 is WNHNN and CDR2 is SYGVQD (reference sequence). CDR3 length: 13 residues. CDR3 region: CASRGTANYGYTF. The CDR3 nucleotides are TGCGCCAGCAGAGGGACAGCGAACTATGGCTACACCTTC.

The table lists this clonotype with many counts. This chain links TRBV7-2 with TRBJ2-7, with D tentatively TRBD2 (6 bases). Trimming left V 3 bases short and J 6 bases short, with 12 bases between. Germline V lookup: CDR1 SGHTA, CDR2 FQGNSA. The CDR3 runs 13 residues. CDR3 region: CASSFYMGGEQYF. As DNA, the CDR3 is TGTGCCAGCAGCTTTTATATGGGGGGCGAGCAGTACTTC.

The gene calls are TRBV27 and TRBJ2-1; a possible D gene is TRBD1 (5 bases). V lost 5 bases, J lost 2 bases, and 13 bases lay in between. Germline CDR1 and CDR2: MNHEY and SMNVEV (reference sequence). The CDR3 loop spans 15 amino acids. The CDR3 sequence is CASSHGHLAYNEQFF. CDR3 coding DNA: TGTGCCAGCAGTCACGGACACCTGGCCTACAATGAGCAGTTCTTC.

This clonotype was recorded at least ten times. The chain uses TRBV6-5 and TRBJ2-1; D unclear. V shed 2 bases and J shed 3 bases, with 5 bases lying between them. CDR1 is MNHEY and CDR2 is SVGAGI in the germline V gene. The CDR3 covers 13 residues. Here the CDR3 reads CASSYDDYNEQFF. DNA for the CDR3: TGTGCCAGCAGTTACGATGACTACAATGAGCAGTTCTTC.

This clonotype was recorded at least ten times. The chain joins TRBV7-2 to TRBJ2-1; 9 nucleotides match TRBD2. Germline assignment: CDR1 SGHTA and CDR2 FQGNSA. The junction had 1 base not matched to a gene; V was cut back by 5 bases and J by 8 bases. CDR3 size: 12 residues. The DNA for the CDR3 is TGTGCCAGCAGCCGGACTAGCGATGAGCAGTTCTTC. Protein: CASSRTSDEQFF.

The gene calls are TRBV7-2 and TRBJ1-4; D possibly corresponds to TRBD1 (6 bases). Trimming pared 1 base from V and 7 bases from J, leaving 16 bases between. The CDR3 is made up of 16 amino acids. Germline CDR1 reads SGHTA; CDR2 reads FQGNSA. The CDR3 region has the DNA TGTGCCAGCAGCTTAGGGAGGCCACAGGGTAGTGAAAAACTGTTTTTT. This sequence encodes CASSLGRPQGSEKLFF.

The rearrangement uses TRBV12-5 and TRBJ2-3, with 7 bases identical to TRBD1. This CDR3 is 14 amino acids long. Trimming cost V 7 bases and J 0 bases; bases outside gene matches: 4. Looked up from germline, CDR1 is LGHNT and CDR2 is FRNRAP. CDR3 sequence (DNA): TGTGCTAGTGCCCGACAGGGTAGCACAGATACGCAGTATTTT. Encoded protein: CASARQGSTDTQYF.

The chain recombines TRBV5-1 with TRBJ2-1; D is unresolved. V was clipped by 3 bases and J by 5 bases, with 9 bases between them. CDR1 SGHRS and CDR2 YFSETQ come from the germline V gene. This CDR3 comprises 13 residues. The CDR3 bases are TGCGCCAGCAGCTCCTACAAGAACAATGAGCAGTTCTTC. This translates into CASSSYKNNEQFF.

The chain links TRBV20-1 to TRBJ1-4; 8 nucleotides agree with TRBD1. Germline lookup yields CDR1 DFQATT and CDR2 SNEGSKA (reference sequence). The V and J ends lost 5 bases and 7 bases, in that order; junction bases with no gene match: 6. This CDR3 comprises 13 residues. CDR3 residues: CSAYGQGGEKLFF. The DNA for the CDR3 is TGCAGTGCTTACGGACAGGGTGGTGAAAAACTGTTTTTT.

The chain has TRBV7-6 and TRBJ1-5; D gene unclear. The CDR3 totals 17 residues. Per the germline V gene, CDR1 is SGHVS and CDR2 is FNYEAQ. The ends were cut back, 0 bases at V and 3 bases at J, with 15 bases in the middle. The CDR3 spells CASSLAQSGPANQPQHF. The CDR3 DNA reads as TGTGCCAGCAGCTTAGCGCAGTCCGGACCAGCCAATCAGCCCCAGCATTTT.

By sample share, this clonotype is medium-sized. The rearrangement links TRBV7-9 to TRBJ1-6, with unresolved D. In germline, CDR1 is SEHNR, CDR2 FQNEAQ (reference sequence). Trimming took 1 base from V and 4 from J, leaving 5 bases between them. The CDR3 consists of 14 residues. The CDR3 coding sequence is TGTGCCAGCAGCTTAGAACAGTATAATTCACCCCTCCACTTT. Translating it yields CASSLEQYNSPLHF. Full variable domain (remainder filled in from reference TRBV7-9 and TRBJ1-6): DTGVSQNPRHKITKRGQNVTFRCDPISEHNRLYWYRQTLGQGPEFLTYFQNEAQLEKSRLLSDRFSAERPKGSFSTLEIQRTEQGDSAMYLCASSLEQYNSPLHFGNGTRLTVT.

The rearrangement joins TRBV7-3 to TRBJ2-7; no clear D. The V end was cut by 5 bases, the J end by 2 bases, with 13 bases between. Looked up from germline, CDR1 is SGHTA and CDR2 is FQGTGA. The CDR3 runs to 14 residues. This CDR3 is CASSQGGVTYEQYF. The CDR3 DNA follows: TGTGCCAGCAGCCAAGGTGGGGTCACCTACGAGCAGTACTTC.

Note on this clonotype: The DNA is omitted, as the CDR3 cannot be located on it reliably, and the CDR3 follows TCRdb's listing. J is TRBJ2-7 and V is TRBV29-1. Looked up from germline, CDR1 is SQVTM and CDR2 is ANQGSEA. A total of 12 residues make up the CDR3, ends included. This CDR3 is CSVADGSYERYF.

This clonotype was picked up a small number of times. The rearrangement uses TRBV28 and TRBJ2-3; no reliable D call. This CDR3 comprises 10 residues. CDR1 is MDHEN and CDR2 is SYDVKM in the germline V gene. V was trimmed by 3 bases and J by 7 bases, leaving 2 bases between them. The CDR3 is CASSFHTQYF. The CDR3 DNA is TGTGCCAGCAGTTTTCATACGCAGTATTTT. Variable domain in full (rest from reference TRBV28 and TRBJ2-3): DVKVTQSSRYLVKRTGEKVFLECVQDMDHENMFWYRQDPGLGLRLIYFSYDVKMKEKGDIPEGYSVSREKKERFSLILESASTNQTSMYLCASSFHTQYFGPGTRLTVL.

This clonotype was recorded a few times. The chain couples TRBV12-3 or TRBV12-4 to TRBJ2-1; D not resolved. The CDR3 has 11 amino acids. The V end was cut by 9 bases, the J end by 7 bases, with 10 bases between. The CDR3, as DNA: TGTGCCAGTGCGGTTTTTAATGAGCAGTTCTTC. It codes for CASAVFNEQFF.

The chain combines TRBV18 with TRBJ2-1; 7 positions match TRBD1. The ends lost 2 bases at V and 9 bases at J; junction bases unmatched: 4. The CDR3 has 13 amino acids. From germline, CDR1 is KGHSH and CDR2 LQKENI. The CDR3 here is CASSPYRGIEQFF. The CDR3, as DNA: TGTGCCAGCTCACCATACAGGGGTATTGAGCAGTTCTTC.

The chain joins TRBV4-3 to TRBJ2-1; TRBD2 matches at 12 bases. CDR3 size: 16 residues. The germline V gene encodes CDR1 LGHNA and CDR2 YSLEER. V lost 0 bases to trimming and J lost 8 bases; unmatched junction nucleotides: 5. In DNA, the CDR3 is TGCGCCAGCAGCCAAGAACGGACTAGCGGGATAGATGAGCAGTTCTTC. It is translated as CASSQERTSGIDEQFF.

The chain recombines TRBV24-1 with TRBJ2-1; unclear D gene. The CDR3 sequence is 16 residues long. In germline, CDR1 is KGHDR, CDR2 SFDVKD. The V gene lost 3 bases and the J gene lost 0 bases, with 11 bases spanning the gap. This CDR3 is CATSDLRSSSYNEQFF. The CDR3 DNA sequence: TGTGCCACCAGTGATCTCAGGAGTAGCTCCTACAATGAGCAGTTCTTC.

The chain couples TRBV20-1 to TRBJ2-4; 10 positions agree with TRBD1. Germline V lookup: CDR1 DFQATT, CDR2 SNEGSKA (reference sequence). Trimming cost V 6 bases and J 1 base; bases outside gene matches: 9. The CDR3 runs 16 residues. The CDR3, as DNA: TGCAGTGCACAAAAACCGGGACAGGGGGCCAAAAACATTCAGTACTTC. The encoded protein is CSAQKPGQGAKNIQYF.

This clonotype was picked up a small number of times. The chain joins TRBV20-1 to TRBJ2-1; D is possibly TRBD2 (6 bases). The CDR3 consists of 13 residues. Trimming left V 6 bases short and J 2 bases short, with 11 bases between. Germline V lookup: CDR1 DFQATT, CDR2 SNEGSKA (reference sequence). The CDR3 nucleotides are TGCAGTGCAGACGGGGGACCCTACAATGAGCAGTTCTTC. Residues: CSADGGPYNEQFF.

There are many counts of this clonotype. The rearrangement links TRBV5-6 to TRBJ1-2; D not certain. V lost 2 bases and J lost 8, with 10 bases in between. This CDR3 is 12 amino acids long. The V gene's germline CDR1 is SGHDT and CDR2 YYEEEE. The CDR3 DNA is TGTGCCAGCAGCTTCTATCCCAGAGGCTACACCTTC. Its translation is CASSFYPRGYTF.

This clonotype was seen a few times. J is TRBJ2-3 and V is TRBV11-2; 7 bases agree with TRBD1. V trimming: 5 bases; J trimming: 6 bases; junction bases outside the gene matches: 8. Germline V CDR1 and CDR2: SGHAT, FQNNGV. There are 14 residues in the CDR3. CDR3 sequence reads: CASSLQGLGDTQYF. The CDR3, as DNA: TGTGCCAGCAGCCTACAGGGGCTGGGGGATACGCAGTATTTT. The full variable domain, its missing parts supplied by reference TRBV11-2 and TRBJ2-3, is EAGVAQSPRYKIIEKRQSVAFWCNPISGHATLYWYQQILGQGPKLLIQFQNNGVVDDSQLPKDRFSAERLKGVDSTLKIQPAKLEDSAVYLCASSLQGLGDTQYFGPGTRLTVL.

The chain joins TRBV7-2 to TRBJ2-3; 12 nucleotides agree with TRBD2. The trim removed 5 bases at V and 2 bases at J, leaving 5 bases unmatched. CDR3 length: 16 residues. CDR1 and CDR2 from the germline V gene are SGHTA and FQGNSA. CDR3 in amino acids: CASSQLAGGFTDTQYF. The CDR3 region has the DNA TGTGCCAGCAGCCAGCTAGCGGGGGGGTTCACAGATACGCAGTATTTT.

The chain joins TRBV4-3 to TRBJ2-3; 7 bases map to TRBD2. The CDR3 has 14 residues. V dropped 4 bases and J dropped 4; count of bases not matched to a gene: 5. CDR1 is LGHNA, CDR2 YSLEER, per germline. The CDR3 DNA sequence: TGCGCCAGCAGCCCTGGACTAGTCTCAGATACGCAGTATTTT. It encodes CASSPGLVSDTQYF.

The gene calls are TRBV28 and TRBJ2-5, with TRBD1 matching over 10 bases. The CDR3 is made up of 13 amino acids. CDR1 is MDHEN, CDR2 SYDVKM, per germline. Trimming removed 8 bases from V and 4 bases from J; junction bases left unmatched: 4. The DNA for the CDR3 is TGTGCCAGCGGGACAGGGGACAGAGAGACCCAGTACTTC. It is translated as CASGTGDRETQYF.

Points on this clonotype: A clone one base away is much larger, so this may be a read error. The gene calls are TRBV5-4 and TRBJ1-1, with 7 bases lining up with TRBD1. The CDR3 has 16 residues. Germline V lookup: CDR1 SGHNT, CDR2 YYREEE (reference sequence). This chain's CDR3 is CTSSPRGQILNTEAFF. The CDR3 coding sequence is TGTACCAGCAGCCCAAGGGGACAGATATTGAACACTGAAGCTTTCTTT.

V and J are TRBV24-1 and TRBJ1-2, with D hard to call. Germline-derived CDR1 and CDR2 are KGHDR and SFDVKD. This CDR3 has 12 amino acids. Trimming removed 6 bases from V and 0 bases from J, with 4 bases in between. DNA of the CDR3: TGTGCCACCAGTCAAGCTAACTATGGCTACACCTTC. Protein sequence: CATSQANYGYTF.

The rearrangement uses TRBV7-9 and TRBJ2-7; the match to TRBD1 covers 9 bases. The CDR3 covers 15 residues. Per germline, CDR1 SEHNR and CDR2 FQNEAQ (reference sequence). J lost 6 bases, V lost 2 bases, and 8 bases had no gene match. The CDR3 DNA reads as TGTGCCAGCAGCTTAATGGGACAGGGAGACTGCGAGCAGTACTTC. This sequence encodes CASSLMGQGDCEQYF. Variable domain in full (rest from reference TRBV7-9 and TRBJ2-7): DTGVSQNPRHKITKRGQNVTFRCDPISEHNRLYWYRQTLGQGPEFLTYFQNEAQLEKSRLLSDRFSAERPKGSFSTLEIQRTEQGDSAMYLCASSLMGQGDCEQYFGPGTRLTVT.